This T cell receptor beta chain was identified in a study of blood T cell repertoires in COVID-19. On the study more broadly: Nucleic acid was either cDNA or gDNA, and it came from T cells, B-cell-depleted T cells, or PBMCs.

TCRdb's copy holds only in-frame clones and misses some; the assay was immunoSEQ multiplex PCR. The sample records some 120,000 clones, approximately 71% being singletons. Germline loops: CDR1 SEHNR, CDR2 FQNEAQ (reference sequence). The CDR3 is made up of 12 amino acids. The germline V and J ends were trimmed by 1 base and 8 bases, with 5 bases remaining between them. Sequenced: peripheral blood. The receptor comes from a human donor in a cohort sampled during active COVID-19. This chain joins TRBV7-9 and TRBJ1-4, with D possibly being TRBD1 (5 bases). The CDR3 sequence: CASSLEGEKLFF. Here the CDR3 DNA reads TGTGCCAGCAGCTTAGAGGGGGAAAAACTGTTTTTT.